This TCR beta chain emerged from a study of blood T cell repertoires in COVID-19. Study overall: Sites in the United States, Italy and Spain provided acute and convalescent COVID-19 samples.

V lost 6 bases, J lost 2 bases, and 8 bases stayed unmatched. Per the germline V gene, CDR1 is KGHSH and CDR2 is LQKENI. CDR3 length: 16 residues. Clones were sequenced by immunoSEQ multiplex PCR, and TCRdb holds only the in-frame ones, with some missing. The sample has around 300,000 clones, 89% seen once. The sequencing sample was made of PBMCs or T cells enriched from blood (not recorded which). The rearrangement joins TRBV18 to TRBJ2-3; TRBD1 agrees at 10 bases. This clonotype was obtained from a woman in her thirties or forties who had recovered from COVID-19. CDR3 sequence: CASSRRDRGPTDTQYF. The CDR3 coding sequence is TGTGCCAGCTCTCGACGGGACAGGGGACCCACAGATACGCAGTATTTT.